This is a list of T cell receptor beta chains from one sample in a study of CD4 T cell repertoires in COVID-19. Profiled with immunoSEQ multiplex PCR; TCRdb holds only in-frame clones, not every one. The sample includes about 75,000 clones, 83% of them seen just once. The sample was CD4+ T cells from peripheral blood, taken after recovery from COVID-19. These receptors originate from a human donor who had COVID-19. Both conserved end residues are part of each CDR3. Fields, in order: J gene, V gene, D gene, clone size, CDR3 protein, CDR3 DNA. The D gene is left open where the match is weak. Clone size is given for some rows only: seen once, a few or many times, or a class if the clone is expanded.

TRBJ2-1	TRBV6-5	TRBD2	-	CASSRQRESEEQFF	TGTGCCAGCAGCCGCCAGCGGGAGTCGGAAGAGCAGTTCTTC
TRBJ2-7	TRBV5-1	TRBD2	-	CASSSQGGSYEQYF	TGCGCCAGCAGCTCCCAGGGAGGGTCCTACGAGCAGTACTTC
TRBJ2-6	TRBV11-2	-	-	CASSQVWGDGANVLTF	TGTGCCAGCAGCCAAGTTTGGGGGGATGGGGCCAACGTCCTGACTTTC
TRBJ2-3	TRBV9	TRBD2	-	CASALAGGSTDTQYF	TGTGCCAGCGCATTAGCGGGGGGGAGCACAGATACGCAGTATTTT
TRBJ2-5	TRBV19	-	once	CASRNQHGSLQETQYF	TGTGCCAGTAGAAACCAACATGGGTCTCTACAAGAGACCCAGTACTTC
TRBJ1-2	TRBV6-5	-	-	CASSYTDGLYTF	TGTGCCAGCAGTTACACGGACGGACTATACACCTTC
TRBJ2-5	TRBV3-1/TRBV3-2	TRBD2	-	CASSQDIGGGISETQYF	TGTGCCAGCAGCCAAGACATTGGGGGGGGTATATCAGAGACCCAGTACTTC
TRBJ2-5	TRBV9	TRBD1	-	CASSVDRGIGETQYF	TGTGCCAGCAGCGTCGACAGGGGAATAGGAGAGACCCAGTACTTC
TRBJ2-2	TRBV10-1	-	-	CASSVGRVNTGELFF	TGCGCCAGCAGTGTTGGCAGGGTGAACACCGGGGAGCTGTTTTTT
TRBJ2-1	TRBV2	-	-	CASSVQGTSNEQFF	TGTGCCAGCAGTGTGCAGGGGACGAGCAATGAGCAGTTCTTC
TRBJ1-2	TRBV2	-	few	CASHLVDGYTF	TGTGCCAGTCACTTGGTGGATGGCTACACCTTC
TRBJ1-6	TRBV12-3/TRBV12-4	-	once	CASSFNRGSLHF	TGTGCCAGCAGTTTTAATCGGGGGTCCCTCCACTTT
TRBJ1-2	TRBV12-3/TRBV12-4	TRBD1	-	CASRLDRGYSF	TGTGCCAGCAGGCTGGACAGGGGATACTCCTTC
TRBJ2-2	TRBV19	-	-	CASSMGQGWFNGELFF	TGTGCCAGTAGTATGGGGCAGGGCTGGTTTAACGGGGAGCTGTTTTTT
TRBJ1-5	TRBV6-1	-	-	CASSQAWSNQPQHF	TGTGCCAGCAGTCAAGCCTGGAGCAATCAGCCCCAGCATTTT
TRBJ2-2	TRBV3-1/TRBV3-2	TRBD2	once	CASSHYGTTTNTGELFF	TGTGCCAGCAGCCACTACGGGACTACCACAAACACCGGGGAGCTGTTTTTT
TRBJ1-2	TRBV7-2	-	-	CASSLATAGRDYGYTF	TGTGCCAGCAGCTTAGCCACAGCAGGACGAGACTATGGCTACACCTTC
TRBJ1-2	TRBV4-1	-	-	CASSQRQEYGYTF	TGCGCCAGCAGCCAAAGACAGGAATATGGCTACACCTTC
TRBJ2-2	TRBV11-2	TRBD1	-	CASSLGTGGNTGELFF	TGTGCCAGCAGCTTAGGGACAGGGGGGAACACCGGGGAGCTGTTTTTT
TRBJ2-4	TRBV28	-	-	CASSSISPPQGIQYF	TGTGCCAGCAGTTCGATATCCCCCCCCCAGGGCATTCAGTACTTC
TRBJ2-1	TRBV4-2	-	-	CASSSAGTTYNEQFF	TGTGCCAGCAGCTCAGCCGGGACAACCTACAATGAGCAGTTCTTC
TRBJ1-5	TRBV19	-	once	CASSRTVSSSDNQPQHF	TGTGCCAGTAGTCGAACAGTCTCTTCTTCTGACAATCAGCCCCAGCATTTT
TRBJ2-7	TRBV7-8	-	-	CASSRGLGGSEQYF	TGTGCCAGCAGCCGAGGACTAGGGGGTTCCGAGCAGTACTTC
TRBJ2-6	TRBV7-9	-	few	CASSLAPGRFNNVLTF	TGTGCCAGCAGCTTAGCCCCAGGGAGGTTTAACAACGTCCTGACTTTC
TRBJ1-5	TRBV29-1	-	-	CSVAQGSDQPQHF	TGCAGCGTTGCGCAAGGTTCAGATCAGCCCCAGCATTTT
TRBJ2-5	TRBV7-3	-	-	CASSSSYRETQYF	TGTGCCAGCAGCTCTAGCTATAGGGAGACCCAGTACTTC
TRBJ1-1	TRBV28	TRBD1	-	CASSLDRDREAFF	TGTGCCAGCAGTCTTGACCGGGACAGGGAAGCTTTCTTT
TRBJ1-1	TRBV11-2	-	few	CASSLDVLSAEAFF	TGTGCCAGCAGCTTAGATGTGTTAAGTGCTGAAGCTTTCTTT
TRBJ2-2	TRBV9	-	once	CASSVQGLGNTGELFF	TGTGCCAGCAGCGTACAGGGGCTAGGGAACACCGGGGAGCTGTTTTTT
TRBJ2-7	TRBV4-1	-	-	CASSQDRHLIYEQYF	TGCGCCAGCAGCCAAGACCGTCATCTCATCTACGAGCAGTACTTC
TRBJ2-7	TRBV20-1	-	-	CSASGGRGSYEQYF	TGCAGTGCTAGTGGTGGGCGCGGGTCCTACGAGCAGTACTTC
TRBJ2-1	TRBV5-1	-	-	CASSLDRREDEQFF	TGCGCCAGCAGCTTGGATAGGCGCGAGGATGAGCAGTTCTTC
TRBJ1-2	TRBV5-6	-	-	CASSLAGPENYGYTF	TGTGCCAGCAGCTTGGCAGGTCCAGAAAACTATGGCTACACCTTC
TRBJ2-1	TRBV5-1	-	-	CASSLGDSFYNEQFF	TGCGCCAGCAGCTTAGGAGACAGCTTCTACAATGAGCAGTTCTTC
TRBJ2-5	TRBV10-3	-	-	CAIKGRAGETQYF	TGTGCCATCAAAGGCAGGGCGGGCGAGACCCAGTACTTC